This T cell receptor beta chain came from a study of T-cell reconstitution after alpha-beta-depleted transplantation in children. Germline V gene sequence: CDR1 SGHRS, CDR2 YFSETQ. V lost 4 bases to trimming and J lost 6 bases, with 11 bases between them. The CDR3 runs to 13 residues. The study's findings and limits: Reported findings indicate that, about two months after transplant, alpha-beta T cells came from several hundred expanded clones, which were derived from non-depleted graft cells. The authors attributed T-cell counts and diversity one year after transplant mostly to newly produced T cells.

This clonotype was detected many times. Its antigen is not identified. The library targeted TCRbeta and was prepared with unique molecular identifiers. In TCRdb, the PCR reads were re-called with MiXCR into one record per CDR3 protein. The table records hundreds of thousands of distinct CDR3 sequences, 10% to 13% of them present only once. Material: PBMCs, obtained before TCRalphabeta/CD19-depleted stem cell transplant. V usage is TRBV5-1 and J usage is TRBJ2-1; D unresolved. The receptor was isolated from a child younger than 10 with inherited bone marrow failure, due to receive a stem cell transplant. As DNA, the CDR3 is TGCGCCAGCAGCCCAGGACCTTCCAATGAGCAGTTCTTC. Translating it yields CASSPGPSNEQFF.